This T cell receptor beta chain was found in a study of cytomegalovirus exposure and HLA in healthy donors. Study-wide points: Rarity characterized most TCR sequences, yet some public TCRs appeared in many donors. Presence/absence analyses took donor sequencing depth as roughly uniform.

Concerning this clone itself: Its antigen is unidentified.

60 Vbeta and 13 Jbeta primers were used in PCR. Only in-frame clones appear in the TCRdb table, and some are missing; sequencing was by immunoSEQ multiplex PCR. The sample lists roughly 290,000 clones; 70% to 90% were seen once. Germline CDR1 is KGHSH and CDR2 is LQKENI. V lost 5 bases to trimming and J lost 10 bases; unmatched junction nucleotides: 14. CDR3 length: 15 residues. The J gene is TRBJ2-7, the V gene TRBV18, with TRBD1 matching over 10 bases. Sequencing was done on a sample of PBMCs. This clonotype originated in a woman younger than 35 in good health and CMV-seronegative. CDR3 DNA: TGTGCCAGCTCATCCGGGACAGGGGTGGTAATATTCCAGTACTTC. Translated, it gives CASSSGTGVVIFQYF.